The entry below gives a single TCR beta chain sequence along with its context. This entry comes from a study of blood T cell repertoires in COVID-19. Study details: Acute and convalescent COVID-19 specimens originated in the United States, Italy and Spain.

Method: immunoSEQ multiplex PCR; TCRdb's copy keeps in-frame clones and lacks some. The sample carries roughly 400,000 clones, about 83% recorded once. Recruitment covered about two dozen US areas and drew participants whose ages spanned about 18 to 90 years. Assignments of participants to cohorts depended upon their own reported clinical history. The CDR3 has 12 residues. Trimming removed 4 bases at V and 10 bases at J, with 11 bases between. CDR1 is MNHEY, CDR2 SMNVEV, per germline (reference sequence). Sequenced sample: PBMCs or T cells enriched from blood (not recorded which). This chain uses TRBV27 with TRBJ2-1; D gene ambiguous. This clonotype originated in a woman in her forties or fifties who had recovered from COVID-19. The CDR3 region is CASSSALSEQFF. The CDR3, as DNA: TGTGCCAGCAGTTCTGCGTTGAGCGAGCAGTTCTTC.